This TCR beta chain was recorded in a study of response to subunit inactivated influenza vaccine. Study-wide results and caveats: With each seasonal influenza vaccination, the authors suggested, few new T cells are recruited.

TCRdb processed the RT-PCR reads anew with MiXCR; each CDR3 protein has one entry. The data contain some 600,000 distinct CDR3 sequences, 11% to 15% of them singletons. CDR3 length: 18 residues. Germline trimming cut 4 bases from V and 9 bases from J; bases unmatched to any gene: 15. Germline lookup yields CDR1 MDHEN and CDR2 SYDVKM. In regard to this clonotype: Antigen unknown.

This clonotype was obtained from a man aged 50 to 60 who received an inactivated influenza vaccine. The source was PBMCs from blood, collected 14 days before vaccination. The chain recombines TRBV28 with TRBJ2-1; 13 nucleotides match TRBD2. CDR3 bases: TGTGCCAGCAGTTCCGGGACTAGCGGGATCGATATAATCGGTGAGCAGTTCTTC. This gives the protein CASSSGTSGIDIIGEQFF.